This record looks at one TCR beta chain sequence and its context. The antigen is not known. Per the germline V gene, CDR1 is SGHRS and CDR2 is YFSETQ. The CDR3 covers 14 residues. The V gene lost 0 bases and the J gene lost 1 base, with 7 bases spanning the gap. With 60 Vbeta and 13 Jbeta primers, the PCR was carried out. Assay: immunoSEQ multiplex PCR; the TCRdb copy retains only in-frame clones and omits some. This sample has 90,000 to 130,000 clones, with around three quarters found just once. This specimen belongs to a study of cytomegalovirus exposure and HLA in healthy donors. At the level of the study: An analysis done earlier identified some 120 million unique TCR beta sequences from 150 million to 200 million T cells. Study-wide results and limits: Immune exposure information comprised only CMV serostatus.

Regarding donors, all were healthy bone marrow donors. Sequenced input: PBMCs. The sequence derives from a woman aged 18-29 years in good health and CMV-seropositive. This chain links TRBV5-1 with TRBJ2-5; D is ambiguous. CDR3 loop: CASSLGQAQETQYF. As DNA, the CDR3 is TGCGCCAGCAGCTTGGGCCAGGCCCAAGAGACCCAGTACTTC. Supplemented by reference TRBV5-1 and TRBJ2-5, the full variable domain reads KAGVTQTPRYLIKTRGQQVTLSCSPISGHRSVSWYQQTPGQGLQFLFEYFSETQRNKGNFPGRFSGRQFSNSRSEMNVSTLELGDSALYLCASSLGQAQETQYFGPGTRLLVL.